These T cell receptor beta chains were read from a single sample in a study of blood T cell repertoires in COVID-19. Profiling relied on immunoSEQ multiplex PCR, and the TCRdb table lists in-frame clones only, not all of them. The table lists about 170,000 clones, less than 90% of them singletons. Material: PBMCs or T cells enriched from blood (not recorded which). These receptors all come from a human donor with acute COVID-19. The donor label of this sample is uncertain. Both conserved end residues are part of each CDR3. A D gene is named only where the DNA matches it firmly. Size tells how often a clone was seen (once, few, many) or the class of an expanded clone, and some rows leave it out.

J gene,D gene,clone size,V gene,CDR3 DNA,CDR3 protein
TRBJ1-3,TRBD1,-,TRBV6-5,TGTGCCAGCAGTTACACGGGACAGACCTCTGGAAACACCATATATTTT,CASSYTGQTSGNTIYF
TRBJ1-3,-,-,TRBV19,TGTGCCAGTAGTATGGGTGGGCCCGGAAACACCATATATTTT,CASSMGGPGNTIYF
TRBJ2-3,TRBD2,-,TRBV7-8,TGTGCCAGCAGCCCGAAGAGACTAGCTAGCACAGATACGCAGTATTTT,CASSPKRLASTDTQYF
TRBJ2-1,TRBD2,-,TRBV30,TGTGCCTGGAGTATAAGGGGACTAGCGGGGCTAGGAGTCTACAATGAGCAGTTCTTC,CAWSIRGLAGLGVYNEQFF
TRBJ1-2,-,-,TRBV9,TGTGCCAGCAGCGTAGGTCCGTGGCCCGCTAACTATGGCTACACCTTC,CASSVGPWPANYGYTF
TRBJ2-7,TRBD2,-,TRBV4-1,TGCGCCAGCAGCCCGGGGGGGGCTAGCGGCGGGCCTCAACGTTACGAGCAGTACTTC,CASSPGGASGGPQRYEQYF
TRBJ2-5,-,-,TRBV15,TGTGCCACCAGCAGAGAGTACAGGATGGAGACCCAGTACTTC,CATSREYRMETQYF
TRBJ2-1,TRBD2,once,TRBV11-3,TGTGCCAGCAGCCCTTGGGGTAGCGGGGAAACACAAAATGAGCAGTTCTTC,CASSPWGSGETQNEQFF
TRBJ1-3,TRBD1,once,TRBV6-5,TGTGCCAGCAGTTACTCAGGGGGCGTTGGAAACACCATATATTTT,CASSYSGGVGNTIYF
TRBJ2-3,-,-,TRBV11-3,TGTGCCAGCAGCTTAGATGGGGCCACAGATACGCAGTATTTT,CASSLDGATDTQYF
TRBJ1-1,-,-,TRBV5-6,TGTGCCAGCAGCTTGGTGGGCTTCGGAGGGGACCGGAACACTGAAGCTTTCTTT,CASSLVGFGGDRNTEAFF
TRBJ2-7,TRBD1,once,TRBV13,TGTGCCAGCAGCTTCCGACAGGGATACGAGCAGTACTTC,CASSFRQGYEQYF
TRBJ1-1,TRBD1,once,TRBV5-1,TGCGCCAGCAGCCAAGGACAGGGAATAACTGAAGCTTTCTTT,CASSQGQGITEAFF
TRBJ2-5,TRBD2,-,TRBV5-1,TGCGCCAGCAGCTTCGACCGGGGAGGGGAGACCCAGTACTTC,CASSFDRGGETQYF
TRBJ2-5,TRBD2,-,TRBV27,TGTGCCAGCAGGGGAGCGGGGAGACAAGAGACCCAGTACTTC,CASRGAGRQETQYF
TRBJ1-1,-,-,TRBV6-1,TGTGCCAGCAGTGACCAGGGCAAGAGCACTGAAGCTTTCTTT,CASSDQGKSTEAFF
TRBJ1-3,TRBD1,-,TRBV3-1/TRBV3-2,TGTGCCAGCAGCCAAGTAACAGGGGCTGGAAACACCATATATTTT,CASSQVTGAGNTIYF
TRBJ2-1,TRBD1,once,TRBV9,TGTGCCAGCAGCCACCGGGACAGACACAATGAGCAGTTCTTC,CASSHRDRHNEQFF
TRBJ1-1,TRBD1,-,TRBV5-1,TGCGCCAGCAGCTTGCGTCTGAAAACAGGGGGGACCGGGGAAGCTTTCTTT,CASSLRLKTGGTGEAFF
TRBJ1-1,-,-,TRBV12-3/TRBV12-4,TGTGCCAGCAGTTCCCTAGGGGGCACTGAAGCTTTCTTT,CASSSLGGTEAFF
TRBJ2-1,TRBD1,-,TRBV3-1/TRBV3-2,TGTGCCAGCAGCCACAGGACAGGGGGGCCTAATGAGCAGTTCTTC,CASSHRTGGPNEQFF
TRBJ1-1,TRBD1,-,TRBV9,TGTGCCAGCAGCGTAGTGCAGGGGGCCACTGAAGCTTTCTTT,CASSVVQGATEAFF
TRBJ1-5,-,-,TRBV6-5,TGTGCCAGCAGTACCCGTTCAGGGGCAAGGCCCCAGCATTTT,CASSTRSGARPQHF
TRBJ2-3,TRBD2,-,TRBV15,TGTGCCACCAGCAGAGATCAAGCGGGGGGCCAAGATACGCAGTATTTT,CATSRDQAGGQDTQYF
TRBJ2-2,-,-,TRBV11-2,TGTGCCAGCAGCTTAGGGCAGGGTAACACCGGGGAGCTGTTTTTT,CASSLGQGNTGELFF
TRBJ2-5,TRBD1,once,TRBV5-1,TGCGCCAGCAGCCAAGAGACAGGGCAAGAGACCCAGTACTTC,CASSQETGQETQYF
TRBJ2-3,-,-,TRBV5-4,TGTGCCAGCAGCTCGGGAACTCGCACAGATACGCAGTATTTT,CASSSGTRTDTQYF
TRBJ1-5,-,-,TRBV6-6,TGTGCCAGCAGCCCAATGACCCGGGGGGATCAGCCCCAGCATTTT,CASSPMTRGDQPQHF
TRBJ1-1,-,once,TRBV19,TGTGCCAGTAGTCCCACAGGCACTGAAGCTTTCTTT,CASSPTGTEAFF